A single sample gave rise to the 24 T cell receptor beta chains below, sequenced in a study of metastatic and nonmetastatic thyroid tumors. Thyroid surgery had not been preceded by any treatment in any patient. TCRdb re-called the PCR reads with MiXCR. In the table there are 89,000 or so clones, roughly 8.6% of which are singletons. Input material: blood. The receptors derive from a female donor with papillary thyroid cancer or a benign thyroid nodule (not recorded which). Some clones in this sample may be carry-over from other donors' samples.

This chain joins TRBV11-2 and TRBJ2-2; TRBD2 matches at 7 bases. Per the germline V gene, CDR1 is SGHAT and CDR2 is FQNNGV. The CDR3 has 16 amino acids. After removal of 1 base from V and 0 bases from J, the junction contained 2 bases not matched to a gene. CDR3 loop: CASSLVRGANTGELFF. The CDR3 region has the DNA TGTGCCAGCAGCTTAGTTCGGGGGGCGAACACCGGGGAGCTGTTTTTT.

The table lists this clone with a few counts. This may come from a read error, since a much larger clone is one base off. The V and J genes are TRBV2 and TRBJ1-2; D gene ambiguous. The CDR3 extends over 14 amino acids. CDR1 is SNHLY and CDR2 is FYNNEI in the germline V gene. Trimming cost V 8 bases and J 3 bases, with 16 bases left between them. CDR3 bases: TGTGCCAGCGACGGTTCGGTGCTCGACTATGGCTACACCTTC. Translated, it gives CASDGSVLDYGYTF.

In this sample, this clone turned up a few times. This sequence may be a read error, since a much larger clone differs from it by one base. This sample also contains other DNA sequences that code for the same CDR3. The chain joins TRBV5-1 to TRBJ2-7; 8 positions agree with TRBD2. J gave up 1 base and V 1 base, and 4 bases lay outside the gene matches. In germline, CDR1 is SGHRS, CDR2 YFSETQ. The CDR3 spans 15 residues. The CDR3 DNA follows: TGCGCCAGCAGCTTGACAGCGGGAGATTCCTACGAGCAGTACTTC. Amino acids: CASSLTAGDSYEQYF.

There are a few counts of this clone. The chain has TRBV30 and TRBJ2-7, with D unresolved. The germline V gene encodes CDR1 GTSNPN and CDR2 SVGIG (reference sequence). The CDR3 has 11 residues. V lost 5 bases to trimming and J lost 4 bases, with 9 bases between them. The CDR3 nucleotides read TGTGCCTGGGTTGATGGGTACGAGCAGTACTTC. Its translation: CAWVDGYEQYF.

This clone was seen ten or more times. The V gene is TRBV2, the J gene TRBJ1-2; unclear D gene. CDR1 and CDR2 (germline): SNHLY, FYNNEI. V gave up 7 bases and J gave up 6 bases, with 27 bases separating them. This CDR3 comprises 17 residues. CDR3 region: CASTQRAEGRLGNGYTF. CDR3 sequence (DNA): TGTGCCAGCACCCAACGGGCGGAGGGAAGATTGGGTAATGGCTACACCTTC.

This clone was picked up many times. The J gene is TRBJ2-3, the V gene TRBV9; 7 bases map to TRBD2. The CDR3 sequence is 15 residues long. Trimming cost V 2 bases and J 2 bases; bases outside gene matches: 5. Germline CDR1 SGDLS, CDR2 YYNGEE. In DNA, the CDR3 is TGTGCCAGCAGCGTTAGTAGCGGGTACACAGATACGCAGTATTTT. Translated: CASSVSSGYTDTQYF.

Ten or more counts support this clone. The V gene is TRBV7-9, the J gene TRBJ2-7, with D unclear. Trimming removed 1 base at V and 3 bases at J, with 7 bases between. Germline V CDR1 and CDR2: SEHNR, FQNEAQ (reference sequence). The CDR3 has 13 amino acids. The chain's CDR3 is CASSLVASYEQYF. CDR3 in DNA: TGTGCCAGCAGCTTAGTCGCCAGCTACGAGCAGTACTTC.

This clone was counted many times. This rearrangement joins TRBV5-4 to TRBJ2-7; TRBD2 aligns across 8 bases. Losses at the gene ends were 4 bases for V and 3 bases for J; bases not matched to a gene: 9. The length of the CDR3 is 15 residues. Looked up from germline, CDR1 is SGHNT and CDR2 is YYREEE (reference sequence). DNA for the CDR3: TGTGCCAGCAGCCCGGGACTAGAGGGGCGCTACGAGCAGTACTTC. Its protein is CASSPGLEGRYEQYF.

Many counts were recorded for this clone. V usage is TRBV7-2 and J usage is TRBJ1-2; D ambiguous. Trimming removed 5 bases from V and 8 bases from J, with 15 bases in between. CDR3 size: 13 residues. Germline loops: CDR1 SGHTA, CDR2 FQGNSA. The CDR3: CASSTNRVAGYTF. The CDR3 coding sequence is TGTGCCAGCAGCACTAACCGGGTGGCCGGCTACACCTTC.

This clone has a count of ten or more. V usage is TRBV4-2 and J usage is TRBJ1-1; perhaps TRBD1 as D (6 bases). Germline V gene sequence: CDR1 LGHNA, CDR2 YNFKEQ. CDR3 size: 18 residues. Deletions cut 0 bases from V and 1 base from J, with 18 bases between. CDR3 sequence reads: CASSQDGVFEGGNTEAFF. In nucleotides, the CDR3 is TGTGCCAGCAGCCAAGATGGTGTCTTTGAGGGGGGGAACACTGAAGCTTTCTTT.

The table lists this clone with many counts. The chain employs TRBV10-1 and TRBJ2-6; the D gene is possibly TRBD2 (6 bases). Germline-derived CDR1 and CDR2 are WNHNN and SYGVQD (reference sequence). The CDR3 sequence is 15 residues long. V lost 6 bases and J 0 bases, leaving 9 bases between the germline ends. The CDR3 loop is CASSDGSSGANVLTF. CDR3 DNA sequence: TGCGCCAGCAGCGACGGGAGCTCTGGGGCCAACGTCCTGACTTTC.

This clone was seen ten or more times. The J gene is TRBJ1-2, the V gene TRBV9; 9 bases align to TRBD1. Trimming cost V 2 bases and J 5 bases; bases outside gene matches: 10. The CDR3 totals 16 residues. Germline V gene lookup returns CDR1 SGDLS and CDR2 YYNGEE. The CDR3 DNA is TGTGCCAGCAGCGTTACTACAGGGGGCGAAGGGTATGGCTACACCTTC. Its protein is CASSVTTGGEGYGYTF. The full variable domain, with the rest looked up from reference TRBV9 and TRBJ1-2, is DSGVTQTPKHLITATGQRVTLRCSPRSGDLSVYWYQQSLDQGLQFLIQYYNGEERAKGNILERFSAQQFPDLHSELNLSSLELGDSALYFCASSVTTGGEGYGYTFGSGTRLTVV.

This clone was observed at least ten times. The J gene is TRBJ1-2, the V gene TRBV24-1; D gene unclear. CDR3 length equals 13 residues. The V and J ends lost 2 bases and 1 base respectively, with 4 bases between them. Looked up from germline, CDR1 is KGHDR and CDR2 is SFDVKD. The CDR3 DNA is TGTGCCACCAGTGATTGGGGTAACTATGGCTACACCTTC. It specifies CATSDWGNYGYTF.

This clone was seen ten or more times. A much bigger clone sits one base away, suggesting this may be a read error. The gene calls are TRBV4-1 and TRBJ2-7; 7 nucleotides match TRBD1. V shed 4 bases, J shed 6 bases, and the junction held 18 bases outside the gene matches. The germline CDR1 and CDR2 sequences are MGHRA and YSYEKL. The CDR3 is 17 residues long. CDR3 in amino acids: CASSRADAVTGRVEQYF. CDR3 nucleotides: TGCGCCAGCAGCCGGGCGGATGCCGTGACAGGGAGAGTCGAGCAGTACTTC.

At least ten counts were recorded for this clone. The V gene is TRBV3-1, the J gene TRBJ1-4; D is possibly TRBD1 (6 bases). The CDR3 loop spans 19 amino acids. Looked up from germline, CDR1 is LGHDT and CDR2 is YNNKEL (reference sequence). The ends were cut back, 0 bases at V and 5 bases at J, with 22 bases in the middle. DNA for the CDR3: TGTGCCAGCAGCCAAGATTTTCTGACCCAAGGGACACTCAATGAAAAACTGTTTTTT. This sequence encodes CASSQDFLTQGTLNEKLFF.

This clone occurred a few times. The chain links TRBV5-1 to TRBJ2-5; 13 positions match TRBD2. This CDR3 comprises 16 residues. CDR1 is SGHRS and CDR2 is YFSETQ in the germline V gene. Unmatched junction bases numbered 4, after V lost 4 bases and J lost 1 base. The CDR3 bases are TGCGCCAGCAGCGAAGGGACTAGCGGGGTCCAAGAGACCCAGTACTTC. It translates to CASSEGTSGVQETQYF.

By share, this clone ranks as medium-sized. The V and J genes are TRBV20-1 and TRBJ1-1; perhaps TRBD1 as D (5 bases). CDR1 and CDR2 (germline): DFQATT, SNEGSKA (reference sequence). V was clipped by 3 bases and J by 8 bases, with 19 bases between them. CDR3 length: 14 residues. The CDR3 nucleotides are TGCAGTGCTAGTGAGGGGACGGCGGTCGGCGAAGCTTTCTTT. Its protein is CSASEGTAVGEAFF.

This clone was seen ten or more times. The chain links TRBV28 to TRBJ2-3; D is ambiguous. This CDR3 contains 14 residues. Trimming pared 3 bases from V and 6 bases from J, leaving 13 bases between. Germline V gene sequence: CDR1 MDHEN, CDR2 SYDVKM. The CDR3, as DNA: TGTGCCAGCAGTTTCGTGGTTAGCTGGGATACGCAGTATTTT. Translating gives CASSFVVSWDTQYF.

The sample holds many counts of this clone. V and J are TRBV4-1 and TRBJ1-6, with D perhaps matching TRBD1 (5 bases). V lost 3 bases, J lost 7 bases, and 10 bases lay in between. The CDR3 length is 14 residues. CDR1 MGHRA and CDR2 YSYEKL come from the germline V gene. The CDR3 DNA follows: TGCGCCAGCAGCCAGGCGAGGGGCAATTCACCCCTCCACTTT. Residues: CASSQARGNSPLHF.

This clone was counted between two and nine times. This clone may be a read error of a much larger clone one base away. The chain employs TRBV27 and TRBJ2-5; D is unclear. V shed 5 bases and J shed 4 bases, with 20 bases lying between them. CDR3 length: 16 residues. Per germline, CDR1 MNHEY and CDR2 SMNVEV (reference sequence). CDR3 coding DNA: TGTGCCAGCAGTCCGCGTCAAGCGTGGATTGGAGAGACCCAGTACTTC. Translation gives CASSPRQAWIGETQYF.

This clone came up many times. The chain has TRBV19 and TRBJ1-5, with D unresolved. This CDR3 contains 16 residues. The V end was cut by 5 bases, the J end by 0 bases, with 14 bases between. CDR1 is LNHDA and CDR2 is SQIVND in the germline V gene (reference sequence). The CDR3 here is CASSRTLAHSNQPQHF. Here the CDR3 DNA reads TGTGCCAGTAGTCGGACCCTTGCCCATAGCAATCAGCCCCAGCATTTT.

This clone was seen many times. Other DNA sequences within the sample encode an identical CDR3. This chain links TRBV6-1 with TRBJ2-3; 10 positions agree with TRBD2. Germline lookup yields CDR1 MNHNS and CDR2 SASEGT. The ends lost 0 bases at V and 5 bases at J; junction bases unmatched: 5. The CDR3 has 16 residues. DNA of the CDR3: TGTGCCAGCAGTGAAGCAGCGGGGGGGCAGGTAGATACGCAGTATTTT. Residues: CASSEAAGGQVDTQYF.

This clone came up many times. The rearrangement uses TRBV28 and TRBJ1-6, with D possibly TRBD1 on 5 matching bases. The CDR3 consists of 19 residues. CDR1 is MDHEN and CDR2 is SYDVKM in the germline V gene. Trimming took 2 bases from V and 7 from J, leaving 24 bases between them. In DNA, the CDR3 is TGTGCCAGCAGTTTAAGCCTCTCTGACAGATCCGCGGGGAATTCACCCCTCCACTTT. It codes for CASSLSLSDRSAGNSPLHF.

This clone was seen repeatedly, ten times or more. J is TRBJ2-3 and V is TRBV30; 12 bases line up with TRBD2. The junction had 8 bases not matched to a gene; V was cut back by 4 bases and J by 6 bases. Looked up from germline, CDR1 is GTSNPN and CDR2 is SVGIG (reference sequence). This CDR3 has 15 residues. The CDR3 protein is CAWTPLAGGEDTQYF. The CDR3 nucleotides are TGTGCCTGGACGCCCCTAGCGGGGGGGGAGGATACGCAGTATTTT.